The 2 T cell receptor beta chains below were found in one sample sequenced in a study of T-cell reconstitution after alpha-beta-depleted transplantation in children. The library targeted TCRbeta and was prepared with unique molecular identifiers. MiXCR, run by TCRdb on the PCR reads, gives a single entry per CDR3 protein. This table has around 360,000 distinct CDR3 sequences, under 13% appearing once. The sample was PBMCs from the stem cell graft donor, taken from the stem cell graft. Receptors were obtained from a human donor who donated a stem cell graft to a child with acute lymphoblastic leukemia.

This clonotype has a handful of counts. V gene TRBV20-1 combines with J gene TRBJ2-3; TRBD1 is a possible D gene (6 bases). This CDR3 is 11 amino acids long. V lost 5 bases, J lost 5 bases, and 8 bases lay in between. Germline V CDR1 and CDR2: DFQATT, SNEGSKA (reference sequence). CDR3 DNA: TGCAGTGCTCTCAGGGGAGATACGCAGTATTTT. Its protein is CSALRGDTQYF.

The chain uses TRBV15 and TRBJ1-1; possibly TRBD1 for D (5 bases). This CDR3 comprises 16 residues. Germline CDR1 LNHNV, CDR2 YYDKDF (reference sequence). Deletions cut 0 bases from V and 4 bases from J, with 15 bases between. CDR3 in amino acids: CATSRDHVGGGTEAFF. Here the CDR3 DNA reads TGTGCCACCAGCAGAGATCATGTCGGGGGTGGCACTGAAGCTTTCTTT. Complete variable domain (other parts from reference TRBV15 and TRBJ1-1): DAMVIQNPRYQVTQFGKPVTLSCSQTLNHNVMYWYQQKSSQAPKLLFHYYDKDFNNEADTPDNFQSRRPNTSFCFLDIRSPGLGDTAMYLCATSRDHVGGGTEAFFGQGTRLTVV.